One T cell receptor beta chain is described in this entry. Its antigen remains unknown. The sample is drawn from a study of shared clonotypes between healthy human individuals. Overall study context: CD4 naive and CD4 memory each took three plates per donor, while CD8 naive took two and CD8 memory one. Points from the study as a whole: Sorted-subset sequencing was shown by rarefaction to be incomplete despite large depth.

TCRdb's copy holds only in-frame clones and misses some; the assay was immunoSEQ multiplex PCR. The sample consists of around 690,000 clones, around 91% of them appearing once. Donors included only healthy HIV-negative adults lacking recent acute infections or vaccinations. Germline-derived CDR1 and CDR2 are SGDLS and YYNGEE. V gave up 4 bases and J gave up 4 bases; unmatched junction bases: 7. The CDR3 runs 16 residues. The J gene is TRBJ2-2, the V gene TRBV9; 10 bases are a match to TRBD1. The TCR originated in a man younger than 30 in good health. Some clones in this sample may be carry-over from other donors' samples. The sequenced material came from memory CD8+ T cells from PBMCs. Subset here: CD45RO+ cells pooled with CCR7-negative TemRA cells. The CDR3, as DNA: TGTGCCAGCAGCTCAGGGACAGGGGTTAGCACCGGGGAGCTGTTTTTT. It yields the protein CASSSGTGVSTGELFF. Combining the CDR3 with reference TRBV9 and TRBJ2-2 gives the whole variable domain DSGVTQTPKHLITATGQRVTLRCSPRSGDLSVYWYQQSLDQGLQFLIQYYNGEERAKGNILERFSAQQFPDLHSELNLSSLELGDSALYFCASSSGTGVSTGELFFGEGSRLTVL.